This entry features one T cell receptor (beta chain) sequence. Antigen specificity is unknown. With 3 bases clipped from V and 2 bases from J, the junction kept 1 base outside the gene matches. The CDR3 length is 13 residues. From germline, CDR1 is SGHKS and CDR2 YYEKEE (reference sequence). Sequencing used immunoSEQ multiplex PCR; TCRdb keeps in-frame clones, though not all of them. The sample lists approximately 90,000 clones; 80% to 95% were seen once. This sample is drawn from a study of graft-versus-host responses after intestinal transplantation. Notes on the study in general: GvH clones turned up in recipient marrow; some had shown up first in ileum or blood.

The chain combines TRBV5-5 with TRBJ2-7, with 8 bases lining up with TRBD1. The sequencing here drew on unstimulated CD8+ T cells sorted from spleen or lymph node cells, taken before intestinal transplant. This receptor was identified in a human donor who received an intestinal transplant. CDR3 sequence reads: CASSWDRTYEQYF. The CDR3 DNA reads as TGTGCCAGCAGCTGGGACAGGACCTACGAGCAGTACTTC.